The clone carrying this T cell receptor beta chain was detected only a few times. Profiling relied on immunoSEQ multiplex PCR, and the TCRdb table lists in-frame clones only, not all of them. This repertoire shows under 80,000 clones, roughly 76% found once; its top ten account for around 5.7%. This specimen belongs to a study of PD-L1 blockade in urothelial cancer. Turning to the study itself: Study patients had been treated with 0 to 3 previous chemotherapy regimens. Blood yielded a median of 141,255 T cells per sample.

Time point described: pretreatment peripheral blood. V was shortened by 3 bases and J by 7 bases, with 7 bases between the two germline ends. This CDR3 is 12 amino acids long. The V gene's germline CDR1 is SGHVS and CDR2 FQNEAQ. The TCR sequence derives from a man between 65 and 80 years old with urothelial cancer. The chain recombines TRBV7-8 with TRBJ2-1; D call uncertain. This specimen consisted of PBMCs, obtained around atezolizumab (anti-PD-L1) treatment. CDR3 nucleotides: TGTGCCAGCAGCTTCCCTAGGAATGAGCAGTTCTTC. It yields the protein CASSFPRNEQFF.